This section outlines one TCR beta chain sequence together with its context. The antigen it recognizes is unknown. Base qualities were left out, and no much larger clone turns up one base away. The source of the sample is a study of response to subunit inactivated influenza vaccine (dated by TCRdb to 2017 to 2018). Regarding the complete study: To follow how T cells responded to a trivalent subunit inactivated influenza vaccine, the researchers relied on deep quantitative profiling of the T cell receptor repertoire. General study outcomes and caveats: It was suggested by the authors that each seasonal influenza vaccination may recruit only a limited number of new T cells.

At the junction V is shortened by 2 bases and J by 5 bases, with 18 bases in between. The CDR3 spans 16 residues, from the cysteine through the phenylalanine. CDR3 DNA only is kept here, 48 bases in frame from base 1. The germline V gene (reference sequence) supplies CDR1 SEHNR and CDR2 FQNEAQ. The protocol used for the library was RT-PCR. Instrument on record: Illumina HiSeq 2500. TCRdb applied fastp at Q25 and MiXCR to the public reads, then kept only in-frame beta chains. Records with the same CDR3 protein are collapsed into one entry carrying the most frequent genes and DNA. This sample comprises approximately 530,000 distinct CDR3 sequences, approximately 7.7% of them detected only once. About an eighth of the sample belongs to the ten largest clones.

The material was PBMCs from blood, obtained about 24 months after vaccination. This chain joins TRBV7-9 to TRBJ2-5; matching of 5 bases hints at TRBD1 as the D gene. This TCR came from a man aged 45 to 75 who received an inactivated influenza vaccine. Donor details come from another sample of the same person, matched by shared clones. CDR3 reads: CASSLLYWGLRETQYF. The nucleotide sequence is given as TGTGCCAGCAGCTTATTGTATTGGGGCCTGAGGGAGACCCAGTACTTC.